This T cell receptor (beta chain) stems from a study of blood T cell repertoires in COVID-19. Study information: Researchers got acute and convalescent COVID-19 samples from the United States, Italy and Spain. T cells, B-cell-depleted T cells, or PBMCs provided the cDNA or gDNA that served as material.

In the original workflow: Amplification of reference gene primers provided the estimated nucleated cell counts. Only in-frame clones appear in the TCRdb table, and some are missing; sequencing was by immunoSEQ multiplex PCR. The V and J calls and clone size were taken over from that table, and D and trimming were inferred from the DNA. The sample contains roughly 43,000 clones, approximately 90% of which appear only once. Sequenced input: peripheral blood. The sequence derives from a man in his fifties or sixties with active COVID-19.

Written as DNA, the CDR3 is TGTGCCACCGCAGGGGTGGTAAACAATGAGCAGTTCTTC. Translating it yields CATAGVVNNEQFF. This chain uses TRBV2 with TRBJ2-1; TRBD1 might be the D (6 bases). The CDR3 extends over 13 amino acids. Trimming removed 10 bases at V and 5 bases at J, with 15 bases between. Looked up from germline, CDR1 is SNHLY and CDR2 is FYNNEI. Using reference TRBV2 and TRBJ2-1 for the parts outside the CDR3, the full variable domain is EPEVTQTPSHQVTQMGQEVILRCVPISNHLYFYWYRQILGQKVEFLVSFYNNEISEKSEIFDDQFSVERPDGSNFTLKIRSTKLEDSAMYFCATAGVVNNEQFFGPGTRLTVL.